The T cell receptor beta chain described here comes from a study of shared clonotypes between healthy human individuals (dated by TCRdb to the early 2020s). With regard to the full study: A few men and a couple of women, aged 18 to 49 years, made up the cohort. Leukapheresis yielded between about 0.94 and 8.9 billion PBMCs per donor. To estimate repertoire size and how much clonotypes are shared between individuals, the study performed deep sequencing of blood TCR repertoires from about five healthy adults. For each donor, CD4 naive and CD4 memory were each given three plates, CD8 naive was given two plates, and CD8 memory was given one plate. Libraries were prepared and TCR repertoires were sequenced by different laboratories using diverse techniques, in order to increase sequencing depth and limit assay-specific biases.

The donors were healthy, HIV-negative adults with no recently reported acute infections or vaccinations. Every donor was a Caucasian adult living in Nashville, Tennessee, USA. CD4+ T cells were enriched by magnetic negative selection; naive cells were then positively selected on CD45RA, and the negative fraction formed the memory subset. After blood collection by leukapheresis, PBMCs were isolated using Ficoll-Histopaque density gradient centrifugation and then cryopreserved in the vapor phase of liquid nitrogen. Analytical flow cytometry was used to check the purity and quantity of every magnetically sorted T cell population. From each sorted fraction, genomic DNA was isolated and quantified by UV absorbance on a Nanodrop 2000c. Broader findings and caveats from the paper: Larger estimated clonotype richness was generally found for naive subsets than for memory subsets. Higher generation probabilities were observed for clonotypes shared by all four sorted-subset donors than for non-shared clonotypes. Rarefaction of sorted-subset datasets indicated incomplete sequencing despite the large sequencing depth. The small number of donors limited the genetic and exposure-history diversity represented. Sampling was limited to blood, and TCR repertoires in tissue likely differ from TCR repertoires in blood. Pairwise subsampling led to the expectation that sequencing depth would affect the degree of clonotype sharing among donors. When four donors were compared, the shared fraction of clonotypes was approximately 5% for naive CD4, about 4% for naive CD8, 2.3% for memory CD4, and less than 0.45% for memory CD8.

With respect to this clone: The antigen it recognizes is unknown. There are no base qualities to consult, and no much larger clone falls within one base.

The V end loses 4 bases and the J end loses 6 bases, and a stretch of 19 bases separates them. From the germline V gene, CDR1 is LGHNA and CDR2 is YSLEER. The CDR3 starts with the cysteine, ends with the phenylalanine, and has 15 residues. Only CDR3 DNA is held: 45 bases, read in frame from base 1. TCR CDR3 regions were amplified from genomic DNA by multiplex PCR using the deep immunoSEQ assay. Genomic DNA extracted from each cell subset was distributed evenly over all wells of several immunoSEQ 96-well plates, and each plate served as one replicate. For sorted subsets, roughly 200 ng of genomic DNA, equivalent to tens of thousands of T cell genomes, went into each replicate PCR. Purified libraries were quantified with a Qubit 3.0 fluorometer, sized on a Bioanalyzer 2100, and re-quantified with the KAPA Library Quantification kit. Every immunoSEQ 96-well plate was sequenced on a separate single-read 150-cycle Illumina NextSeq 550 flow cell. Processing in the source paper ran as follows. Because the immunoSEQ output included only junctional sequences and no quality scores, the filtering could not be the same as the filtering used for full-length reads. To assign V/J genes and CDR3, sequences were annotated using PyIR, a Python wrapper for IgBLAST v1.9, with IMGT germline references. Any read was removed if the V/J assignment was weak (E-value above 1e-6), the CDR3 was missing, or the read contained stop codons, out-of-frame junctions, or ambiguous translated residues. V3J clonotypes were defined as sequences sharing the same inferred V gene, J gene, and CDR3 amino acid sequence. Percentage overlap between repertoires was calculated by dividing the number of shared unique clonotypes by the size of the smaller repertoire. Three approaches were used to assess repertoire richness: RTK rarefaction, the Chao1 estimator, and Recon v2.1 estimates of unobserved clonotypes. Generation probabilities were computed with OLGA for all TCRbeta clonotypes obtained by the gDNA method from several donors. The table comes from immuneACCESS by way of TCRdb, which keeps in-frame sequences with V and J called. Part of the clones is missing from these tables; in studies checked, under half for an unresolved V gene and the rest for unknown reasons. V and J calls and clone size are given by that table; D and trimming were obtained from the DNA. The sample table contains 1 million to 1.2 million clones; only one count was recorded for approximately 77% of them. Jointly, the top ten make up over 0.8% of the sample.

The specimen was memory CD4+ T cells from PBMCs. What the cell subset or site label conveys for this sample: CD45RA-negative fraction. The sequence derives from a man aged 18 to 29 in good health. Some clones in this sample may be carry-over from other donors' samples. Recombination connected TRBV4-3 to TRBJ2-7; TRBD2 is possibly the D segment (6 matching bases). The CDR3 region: CASSRERTGGGEQYF. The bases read TGCGCCAGCAGCCGCGAAAGAACCGGGGGAGGCGAGCAGTACTTC.